This entry lists 16 T cell receptor beta chains sequenced from one sample in a study of early T cells in non-severe SARS-CoV-2 infection. One entry per CDR3 protein results from TCRdb running MiXCR on the 5' RACE reads. The sample includes 65,000 to 95,000 distinct CDR3 sequences, 13% to 15% of them seen just once. Sequencing used whole blood. The receptors shown here come from an adult who was a healthcare worker with PCR-confirmed SARS-CoV-2 infection or an uninfected control (not recorded which).

There are many counts of this clonotype. The rearrangement uses TRBV6-1 and TRBJ1-4; D is unclear. Germline lookup yields CDR1 MNHNS and CDR2 SASEGT. V lost 8 bases and J 4 bases, leaving 14 bases between the germline ends. The CDR3 sequence is 14 residues long. CDR3 protein: CASGRALGNEKLFF. CDR3 sequence (DNA): TGTGCCAGCGGGAGGGCTCTCGGTAATGAAAAACTGTTTTTT.

The chain is built from TRBV12-3 or TRBV12-4 and TRBJ2-5, with a weak D call TRBD2 (5 bases). The CDR3 runs 15 residues. Trimming removed 2 bases from V and 5 bases from J, with 15 bases in between. The chain's CDR3 is CASSLPGSRGETQYF. The DNA of the CDR3 is TGTGCCAGCAGTTTACCGGGGTCCCGAGGGGAGACCCAGTACTTC.

The J gene is TRBJ2-5, the V gene TRBV12-3 or TRBV12-4, with D tentatively TRBD1 or TRBD2 (6 bases each). This CDR3 contains 14 residues. Trimming took 5 bases from V and 7 from J, leaving 17 bases between them. CDR3 sequence (DNA): TGTGCCAGCAGTACATTAATAGGGGGAGGGACCCAGTACTTC. Translated, it gives CASSTLIGGGTQYF.

This clonotype was seen only a few times. The chain combines TRBV4-2 with TRBJ2-1, with 8 bases that match TRBD2. CDR1 and CDR2 from the germline V gene are LGHNA and YNFKEQ. After removal of 2 bases from V and 4 bases from J, the junction contained 10 bases not matched to a gene. The CDR3 totals 17 residues. Here the CDR3 DNA reads TGTGCCAGCAGCCAATCCGGGGGGGCCGAGAGATACAATGAGCAGTTCTTC. Its protein product is CASSQSGGAERYNEQFF.

The table lists this clonotype with many counts. This sequence joins TRBV30 and TRBJ2-7, with D unresolved. Trimming left V 3 bases short and J 3 bases short, with 6 bases between. This CDR3 has 11 residues. Germline CDR1 is GTSNPN and CDR2 is SVGIG (reference sequence). The CDR3: CAWSGRYEQYF. CDR3 sequence (DNA): TGTGCCTGGAGCGGGCGCTACGAGCAGTACTTC.

In this sample, this clonotype turned up a few times. The J gene is TRBJ2-3, the V gene TRBV29-1; D remains ambiguous. This CDR3 is 14 amino acids long. V lost 4 bases, J lost 1 base, and 12 bases lay in between. CDR1 is SQVTM, CDR2 ANQGSEA, per germline. The CDR3 reads CSVVTLTGTDTQYF. For the CDR3, the DNA is TGCAGCGTTGTAACCCTGACCGGCACAGATACGCAGTATTTT.

CDR3 DNA sequence: TGTGCCACCACCCCCGCCAGGGGCATGAACACTGAAGCTTTCTTT. This sequence encodes CATTPARGMNTEAFF. This chain uses TRBV6-5 with TRBJ1-1, with D possibly TRBD1 on 6 matching bases. Looked up from germline, CDR1 is MNHEY and CDR2 is SVGAGI. V was shortened by 10 bases and J by 0 bases, with 18 bases between the two germline ends. The CDR3 length is 15 residues.

The chain combines TRBV29-1 with TRBJ2-3, with 9 positions matching TRBD2. J was trimmed by 6 bases and V by 4 bases; bases with no gene match: 8. CDR1 SQVTM and CDR2 ANQGSEA come from the germline V gene. The CDR3 is 14 residues long. The CDR3 sequence is CSVALAGFRDTQYF. The CDR3 DNA sequence: TGCAGCGTTGCCCTAGCGGGGTTCAGGGATACGCAGTATTTT.

The J gene is TRBJ2-3, the V gene TRBV15; D is perhaps TRBD1 (5 bases). The CDR3 contains 16 residues. V lost 0 bases and J lost 0, with 10 bases in between. The V gene's germline CDR1 is LNHNV and CDR2 YYDKDF (reference sequence). Here the CDR3 reads CATSRDQGRSTDTQYF. CDR3 bases: TGTGCCACCAGCAGAGATCAGGGTCGGAGCACAGATACGCAGTATTTT.

J is TRBJ2-1 and V is TRBV11-1, with D possibly being TRBD2 (5 bases). The CDR3 runs 14 residues. Germline values: CDR1 SGHAT, CDR2 FQDESV (reference sequence). V shed 7 bases and J shed 9 bases, with 19 bases lying between them. In DNA form, the CDR3 reads TGTGCCAGCACCCCGGGATTACGGGGTGCTGAGCAGTTCTTC. Translated, it gives CASTPGLRGAEQFF.

The chain recombines TRBV30 with TRBJ2-5; D is possibly TRBD1 (6 bases). With 0 bases removed from V and 1 base from J, the gap between germline ends came to 9 bases. The CDR3 has 14 residues. Per germline, CDR1 GTSNPN and CDR2 SVGIG (reference sequence). CDR3 bases: TGTGCCTGGAGTGTAGACAGGTCCCAAGAGACCCAGTACTTC. It is translated as CAWSVDRSQETQYF. Full variable domain (missing parts from reference TRBV30 and TRBJ2-5): SQTIHQWPATLVQPVGSPLSLECTVEGTSNPNLYWYRQAAGRGLQLLFYSVGIGQISSEVPQNLSASRPQDRQFILSSKKLLLSDSGFYLCAWSVDRSQETQYFGPGTRLLVL.

This clonotype came up many times. The chain uses TRBV20-1 and TRBJ2-1; TRBD2 aligns across 7 bases. The V gene's germline CDR1 is DFQATT and CDR2 SNEGSKA (reference sequence). Germline trimming cut 7 bases from V and 5 bases from J; bases unmatched to any gene: 14. The CDR3 has 15 amino acids. CDR3 nucleotide sequence: TGCAGTGTTCCCTCGGGGCGGGGGACCCACAATGAGCAGTTCTTC. Amino acids: CSVPSGRGTHNEQFF.

This clonotype has more than one count but fewer than ten. The chain joins TRBV4-3 to TRBJ2-1; no reliable D call. This CDR3 has 14 amino acids. CDR1 and CDR2 from the germline V gene are LGHNA and YSLEER. Deletions cut 0 bases from V and 5 bases from J, with 8 bases between. The CDR3 here is CASSQDPQNNEQFF. The CDR3 DNA follows: TGCGCCAGCAGCCAAGACCCACAGAACAATGAGCAGTTCTTC.

The chain carries TRBV5-4 and TRBJ2-5, with D unclear. The CDR3 length is 14 residues. The V gene's germline CDR1 is SGHNT and CDR2 YYREEE (reference sequence). V was pared by 4 bases and J by 4 bases, with 14 bases between. In DNA, the CDR3 is TGTGCCAGCAGCCCGGAAGTGGGCTCAGAGACCCAGTACTTC. It encodes CASSPEVGSETQYF.

Only a few counts were recorded for this clonotype. The V call is TRBV6-2 or TRBV6-3, the J call TRBJ2-2; D gene unclear. V lost 5 bases and J 7 bases, leaving 8 bases between the germline ends. The CDR3 is made up of 12 amino acids. Germline CDR1 MNHEY, CDR2 SVGEGT. The CDR3 DNA sequence: TGTGCCAGCAGTGATCCGTACGGGGAGCTGTTTTTT. The encoded protein is CASSDPYGELFF.

A remark on this clonotype: It is likely a read error, because the conserved phenylalanine at the end of the CDR3 is missing. The chain uses TRBV28 and TRBJ2-3, with D unresolved. This CDR3 is built from 14 residues. Per germline, CDR1 MDHEN and CDR2 SYDVKM. Trimming shortened V by 4 bases and J by 4 bases, and 12 bases separated the two germline ends. The CDR3 reads CASSSGAVPDTQYL. DNA for the CDR3: TGTGCCAGCAGTTCTGGCGCCGTACCAGATACGCAGTATTTG.